This T cell receptor (beta chain) appears in the sequencing data of a study of cytomegalovirus exposure and HLA in healthy donors. Findings and limits, study-wide: In a later analysis, specific HLA alleles were associated with approximately 17,000 TCR beta sequences at a 0.05 false discovery rate.

The V and J ends lost 5 bases and 5 bases, in that order; junction bases with no gene match: 8. The CDR3 contains 15 residues. Germline CDR1 is SEHNR and CDR2 is FQNEAQ (reference sequence). About this clone itself: Its specificity is not known.

Use of 60 Vbeta and 13 Jbeta primers characterized the PCR. Repertoires were generated with immunoSEQ multiplex PCR, while TCRdb's copy carries only in-frame clones and drops some. The sample records 180,000 or so clones, around 80% being singletons. J is TRBJ1-4 and V is TRBV7-9; 7 bases are shared with TRBD1. The sample taken for sequencing was PBMCs. The receptor's source is a woman aged 45-65 years in good health and CMV-seropositive. This CDR3 reads CASSPGTAHNEKLFF. CDR3 nucleotide sequence: TGTGCCAGCAGCCCCGGGACAGCTCACAATGAAAAACTGTTTTTT.